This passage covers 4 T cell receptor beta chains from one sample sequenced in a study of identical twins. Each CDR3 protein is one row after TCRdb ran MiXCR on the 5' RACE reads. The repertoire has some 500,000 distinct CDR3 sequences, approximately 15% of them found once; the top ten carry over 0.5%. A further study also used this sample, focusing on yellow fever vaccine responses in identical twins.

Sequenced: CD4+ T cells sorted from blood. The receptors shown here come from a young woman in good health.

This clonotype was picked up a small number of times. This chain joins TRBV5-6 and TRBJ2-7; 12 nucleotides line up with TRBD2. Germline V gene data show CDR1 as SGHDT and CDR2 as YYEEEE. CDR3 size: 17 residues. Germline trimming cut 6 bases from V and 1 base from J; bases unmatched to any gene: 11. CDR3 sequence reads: CASTAGTSGLNSYEQYF. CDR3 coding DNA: TGTGCCAGCACCGCCGGGACTAGCGGGTTGAATTCCTACGAGCAGTACTTC. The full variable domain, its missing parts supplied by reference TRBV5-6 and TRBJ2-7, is DAGVTQSPTHLIKTRGQQVTLRCSPKSGHDTVSWYQQALGQGPQFIFQYYEEEERQRGNFPDRFSGHQFPNYSSELNVNALLLGDSALYLCASTAGTSGLNSYEQYFGPGTRLTVT.

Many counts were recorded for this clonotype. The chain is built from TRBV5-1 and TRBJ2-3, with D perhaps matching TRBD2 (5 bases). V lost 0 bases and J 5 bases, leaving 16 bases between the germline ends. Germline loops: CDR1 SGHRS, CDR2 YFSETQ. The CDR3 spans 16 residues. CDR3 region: CASSLGTPRAGDTQYF. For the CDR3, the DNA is TGCGCCAGCAGCTTGGGGACTCCTCGGGCCGGAGATACGCAGTATTTT. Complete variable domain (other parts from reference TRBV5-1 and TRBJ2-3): KAGVTQTPRYLIKTRGQQVTLSCSPISGHRSVSWYQQTPGQGLQFLFEYFSETQRNKGNFPGRFSGRQFSNSRSEMNVSTLELGDSALYLCASSLGTPRAGDTQYFGPGTRLTVL.

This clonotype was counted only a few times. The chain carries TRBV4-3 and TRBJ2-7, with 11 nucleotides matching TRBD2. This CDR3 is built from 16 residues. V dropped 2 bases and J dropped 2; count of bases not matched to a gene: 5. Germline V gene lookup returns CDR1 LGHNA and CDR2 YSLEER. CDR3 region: CASSQTSGRDPYEQYF. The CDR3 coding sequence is TGCGCCAGCAGCCAAACTAGCGGGAGAGACCCCTACGAGCAGTACTTC.

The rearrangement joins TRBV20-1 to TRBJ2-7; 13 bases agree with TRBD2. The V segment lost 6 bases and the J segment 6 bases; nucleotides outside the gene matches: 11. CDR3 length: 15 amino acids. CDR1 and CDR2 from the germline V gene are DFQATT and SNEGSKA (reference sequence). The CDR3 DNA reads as TGCAGTGCGAAGCGCACTAGCGGGGGGGCGGGCGAGCAGTACTTC. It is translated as CSAKRTSGGAGEQYF.